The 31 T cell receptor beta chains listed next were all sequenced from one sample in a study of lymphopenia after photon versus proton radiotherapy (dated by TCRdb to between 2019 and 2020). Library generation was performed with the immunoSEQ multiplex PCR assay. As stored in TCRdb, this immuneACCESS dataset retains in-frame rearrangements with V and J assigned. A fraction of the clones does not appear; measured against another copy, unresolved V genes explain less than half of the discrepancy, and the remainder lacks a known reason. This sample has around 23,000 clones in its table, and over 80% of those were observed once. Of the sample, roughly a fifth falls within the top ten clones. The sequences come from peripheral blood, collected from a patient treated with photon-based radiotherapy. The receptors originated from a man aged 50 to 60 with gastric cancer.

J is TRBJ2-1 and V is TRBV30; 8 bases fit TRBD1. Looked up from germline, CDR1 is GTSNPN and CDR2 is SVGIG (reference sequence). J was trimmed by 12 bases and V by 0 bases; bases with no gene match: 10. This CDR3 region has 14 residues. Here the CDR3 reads CAWSVGQGKFTQFF. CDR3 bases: TGTGCCTGGAGTGTAGGACAGGGAAAGTTCACGCAGTTCTTC.

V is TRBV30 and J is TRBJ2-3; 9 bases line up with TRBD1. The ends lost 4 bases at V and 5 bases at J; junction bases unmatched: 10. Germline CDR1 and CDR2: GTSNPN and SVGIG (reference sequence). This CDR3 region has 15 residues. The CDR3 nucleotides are TGTGCCTGGAAGAAGGGGACAGGGCTTTTAGATACGCAGTATTTT. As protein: CAWKKGTGLLDTQYF.

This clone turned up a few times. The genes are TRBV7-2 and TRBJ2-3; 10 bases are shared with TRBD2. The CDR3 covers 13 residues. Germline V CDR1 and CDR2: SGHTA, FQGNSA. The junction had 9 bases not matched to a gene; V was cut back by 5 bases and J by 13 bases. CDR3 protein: CASSPRASGGKYF. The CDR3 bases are TGTGCCAGCAGCCCAAGGGCTAGCGGGGGAAAGTATTTT.

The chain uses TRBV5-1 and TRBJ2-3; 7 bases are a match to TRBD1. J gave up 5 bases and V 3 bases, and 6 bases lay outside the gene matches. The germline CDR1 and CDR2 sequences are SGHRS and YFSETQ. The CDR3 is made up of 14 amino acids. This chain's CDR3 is CASSSWQGEDTQYF. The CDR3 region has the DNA TGCGCCAGCAGCTCGTGGCAGGGGGAAGATACGCAGTATTTT.

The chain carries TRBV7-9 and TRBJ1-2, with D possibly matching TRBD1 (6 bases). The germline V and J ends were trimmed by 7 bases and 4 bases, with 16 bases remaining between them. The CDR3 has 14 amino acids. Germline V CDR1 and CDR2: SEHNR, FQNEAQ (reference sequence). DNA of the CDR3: TGTGCCAGCACCCAGGGGTTGAGACCCTATGGCTACACCTTC. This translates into CASTQGLRPYGYTF.

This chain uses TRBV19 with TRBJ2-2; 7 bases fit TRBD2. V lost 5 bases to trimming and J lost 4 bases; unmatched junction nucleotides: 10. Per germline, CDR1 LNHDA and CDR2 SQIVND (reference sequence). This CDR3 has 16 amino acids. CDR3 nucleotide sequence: TGTGCCAGTAGTCTACGGGACTACTCATTCACCGGGGAGCTGTTTTTT. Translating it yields CASSLRDYSFTGELFF.

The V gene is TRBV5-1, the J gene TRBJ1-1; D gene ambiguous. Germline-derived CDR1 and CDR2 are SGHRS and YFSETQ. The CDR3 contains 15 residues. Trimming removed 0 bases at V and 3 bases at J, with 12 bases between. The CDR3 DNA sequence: TGCGCCAGCAGCTTGGATCTAACGGTTGACACTGAAGCTTTCTTT. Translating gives CASSLDLTVDTEAFF.

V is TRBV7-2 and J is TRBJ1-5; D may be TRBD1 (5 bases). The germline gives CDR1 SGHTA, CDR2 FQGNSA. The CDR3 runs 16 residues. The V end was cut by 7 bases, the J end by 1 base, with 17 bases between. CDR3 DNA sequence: TGTGCCAGCACCCTAGAGGCGGGGGGGAGCAATCAGCCCCAGCATTTT. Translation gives CASTLEAGGSNQPQHF.

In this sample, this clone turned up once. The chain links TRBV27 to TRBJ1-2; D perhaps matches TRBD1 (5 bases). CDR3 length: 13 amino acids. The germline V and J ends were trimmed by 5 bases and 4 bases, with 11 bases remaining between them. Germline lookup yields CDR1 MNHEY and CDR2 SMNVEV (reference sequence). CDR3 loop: CASSPWGGYGYTF. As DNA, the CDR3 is TGTGCCAGCAGTCCCTGGGGGGGCTATGGCTACACCTTC.

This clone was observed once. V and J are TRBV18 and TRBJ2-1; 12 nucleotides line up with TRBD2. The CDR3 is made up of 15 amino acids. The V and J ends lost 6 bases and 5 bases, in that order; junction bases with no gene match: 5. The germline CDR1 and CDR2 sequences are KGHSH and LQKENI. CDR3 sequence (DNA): TGTGCCAGCTCCCCGCTAGCGGGGGGGAACAATGAGCAGTTCTTC. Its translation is CASSPLAGGNNEQFF. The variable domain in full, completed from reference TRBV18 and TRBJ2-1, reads NAGVMQNPRHLVRRRGQEARLRCSPMKGHSHVYWYRQLPEEGLKFMVYLQKENIIDESGMPKERFSAEFPKEGPSILRIQQVVRGDSAAYFCASSPLAGGNNEQFFGPGTRLTVL.

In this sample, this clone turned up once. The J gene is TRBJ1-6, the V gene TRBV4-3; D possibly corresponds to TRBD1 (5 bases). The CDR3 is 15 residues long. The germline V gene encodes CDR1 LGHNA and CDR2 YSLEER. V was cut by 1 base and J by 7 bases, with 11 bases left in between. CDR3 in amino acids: CASSQGQGKNSPLHF. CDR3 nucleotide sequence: TGCGCCAGCAGCCAAGGGCAGGGTAAAAATTCACCCCTCCACTTT.

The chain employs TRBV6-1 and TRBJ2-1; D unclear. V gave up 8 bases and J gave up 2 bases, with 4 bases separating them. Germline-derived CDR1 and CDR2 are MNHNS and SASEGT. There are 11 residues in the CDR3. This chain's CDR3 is CASVTYNEQFF. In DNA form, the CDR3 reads TGTGCCAGCGTAACCTACAATGAGCAGTTCTTC.

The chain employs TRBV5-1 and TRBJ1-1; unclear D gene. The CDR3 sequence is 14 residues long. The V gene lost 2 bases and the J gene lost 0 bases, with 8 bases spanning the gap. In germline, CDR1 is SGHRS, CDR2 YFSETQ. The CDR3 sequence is CASSFDTMNTEAFF. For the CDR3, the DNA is TGCGCCAGCAGCTTTGACACTATGAACACTGAAGCTTTCTTT.

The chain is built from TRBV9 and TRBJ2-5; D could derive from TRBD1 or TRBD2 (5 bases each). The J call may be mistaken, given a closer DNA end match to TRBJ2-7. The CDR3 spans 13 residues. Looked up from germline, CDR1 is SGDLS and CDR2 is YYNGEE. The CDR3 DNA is TGTGCCAGCAGCCCTAAGGGGAGTTACGAGCAGTACTTC. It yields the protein CASSPKGSYEQYF.

The CDR3 here is CASSPPSLRNTEAFF. CDR3 nucleotide sequence: TGTGCCAGCTCACCACCGTCGTTGCGGAACACTGAAGCTTTCTTT. The V gene is TRBV18, the J gene TRBJ1-1; D gene ambiguous. Looked up from germline, CDR1 is KGHSH and CDR2 is LQKENI. Trimming stripped 0 bases from V and 1 base from J, with 9 bases between. The CDR3 is made up of 15 amino acids.

CDR3 in amino acids: CTSRTHGLQSRANVLTF. In DNA, the CDR3 is TGCACCAGCAGGACACATGGTTTGCAAAGTCGGGCCAACGTCCTGACTTTC. V and J are TRBV1 and TRBJ2-6; the DNA was not compared with TRBD1, the D call given in the table. TRBV1 is listed as a pseudogene. The CDR3 runs to 17 residues.

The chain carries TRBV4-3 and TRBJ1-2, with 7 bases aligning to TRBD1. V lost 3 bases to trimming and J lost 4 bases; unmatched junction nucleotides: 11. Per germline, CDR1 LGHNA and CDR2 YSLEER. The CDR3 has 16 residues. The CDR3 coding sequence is TGCGCCAGCAGCCAGCGGGTATCAGGGGGTGGCTATGGCTACACCTTC. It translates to CASSQRVSGGGYGYTF.

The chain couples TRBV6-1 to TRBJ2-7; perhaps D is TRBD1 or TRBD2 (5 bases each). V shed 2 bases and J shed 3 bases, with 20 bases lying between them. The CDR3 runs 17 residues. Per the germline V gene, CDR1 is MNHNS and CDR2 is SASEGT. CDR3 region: CASSEWAVGALGYEQYF. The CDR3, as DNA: TGTGCCAGCAGTGAATGGGCGGTCGGGGCACTTGGCTACGAGCAGTACTTC.

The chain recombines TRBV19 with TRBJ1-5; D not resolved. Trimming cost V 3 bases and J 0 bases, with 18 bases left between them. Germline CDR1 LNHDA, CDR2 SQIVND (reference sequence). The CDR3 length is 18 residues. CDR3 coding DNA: TGTGCCAGTAGTATTGACCCCAGAGACGCCGATAGCAATCAGCCCCAGCATTTT. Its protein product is CASSIDPRDADSNQPQHF.

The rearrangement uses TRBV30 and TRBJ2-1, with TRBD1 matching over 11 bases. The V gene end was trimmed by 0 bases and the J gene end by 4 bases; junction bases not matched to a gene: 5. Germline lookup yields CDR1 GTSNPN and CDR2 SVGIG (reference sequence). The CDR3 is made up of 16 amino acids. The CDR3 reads CAWSVRDRGGYNEQFF. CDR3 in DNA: TGTGCCTGGAGTGTAAGGGACAGGGGGGGGTACAATGAGCAGTTCTTC.

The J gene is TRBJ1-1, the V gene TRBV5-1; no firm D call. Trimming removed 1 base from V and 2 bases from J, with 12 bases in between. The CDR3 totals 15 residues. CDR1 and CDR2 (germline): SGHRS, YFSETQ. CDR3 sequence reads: CASSLNGAPNTEAFF. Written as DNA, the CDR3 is TGCGCCAGCAGCTTGAATGGCGCCCCTAACACTGAAGCTTTCTTT.

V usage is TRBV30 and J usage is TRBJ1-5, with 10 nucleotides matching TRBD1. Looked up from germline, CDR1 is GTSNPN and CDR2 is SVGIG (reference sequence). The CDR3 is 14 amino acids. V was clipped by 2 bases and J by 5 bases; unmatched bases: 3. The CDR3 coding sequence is TGTGCCTGGAGTCAGGACAGGGGGGATCAGCCCCAGCATTTT. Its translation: CAWSQDRGDQPQHF.

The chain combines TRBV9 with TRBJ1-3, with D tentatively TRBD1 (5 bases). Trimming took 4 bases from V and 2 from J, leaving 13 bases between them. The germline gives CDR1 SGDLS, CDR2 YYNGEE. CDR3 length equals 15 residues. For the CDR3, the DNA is TGTGCCAGCAGCCCCGAGGGCAGGGCTGGAAACACCATATATTTT. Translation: CASSPEGRAGNTIYF.

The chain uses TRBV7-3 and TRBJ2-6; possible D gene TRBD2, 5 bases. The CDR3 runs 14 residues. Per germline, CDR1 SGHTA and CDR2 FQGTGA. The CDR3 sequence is CASWAGSGANVLTF. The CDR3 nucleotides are TGTGCGAGCTGGGCGGGCTCTGGGGCCAACGTCCTGACTTTC. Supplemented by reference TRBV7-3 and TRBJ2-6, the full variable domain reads GAGVSQTPSNKVTEKGKYVELRCDPISGHTALYWYRQSLGQGPEFLIYFQGTGAADDSGLPNDRFFAVRPEGSVSTLKIQRTERGDSAVYLCASWAGSGANVLTFGAGSRLTVL.

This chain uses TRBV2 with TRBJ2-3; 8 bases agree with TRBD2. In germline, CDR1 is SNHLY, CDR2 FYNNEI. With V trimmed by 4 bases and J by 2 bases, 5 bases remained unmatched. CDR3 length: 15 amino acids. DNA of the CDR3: TGTGCCAGCAGTGTGCGGGGGGCGATCACAGATACGCAGTATTTT. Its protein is CASSVRGAITDTQYF.

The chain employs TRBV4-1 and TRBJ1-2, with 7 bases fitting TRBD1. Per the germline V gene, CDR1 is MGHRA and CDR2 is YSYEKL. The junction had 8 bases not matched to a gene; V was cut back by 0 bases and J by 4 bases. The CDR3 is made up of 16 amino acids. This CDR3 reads CASSQDPQGRGYGYTF. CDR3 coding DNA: TGCGCCAGCAGCCAAGATCCACAGGGGCGCGGCTATGGCTACACCTTC.

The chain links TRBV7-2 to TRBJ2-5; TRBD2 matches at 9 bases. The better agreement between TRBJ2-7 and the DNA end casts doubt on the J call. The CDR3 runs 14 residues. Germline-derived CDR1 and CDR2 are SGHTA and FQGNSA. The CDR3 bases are TGTGCCAGCAGCGACAGCGGGGGGCAGGACGAGCAGTACTTC. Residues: CASSDSGGQDEQYF.

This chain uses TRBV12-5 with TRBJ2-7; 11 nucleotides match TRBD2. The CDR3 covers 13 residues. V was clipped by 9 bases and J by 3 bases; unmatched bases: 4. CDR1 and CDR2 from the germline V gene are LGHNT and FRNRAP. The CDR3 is CASLTSGGYEQYF. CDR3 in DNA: TGTGCTAGCCTTACTAGCGGGGGCTACGAGCAGTACTTC. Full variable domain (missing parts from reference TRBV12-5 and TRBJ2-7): DARVTQTPRHKVTEMGQEVTMRCQPILGHNTVFWYRQTMMQGLELLAYFRNRAPLDDSGMPKDRFSAEMPDATLATLKIQPSEPRDSAVYFCASLTSGGYEQYFGPGTRLTVT.

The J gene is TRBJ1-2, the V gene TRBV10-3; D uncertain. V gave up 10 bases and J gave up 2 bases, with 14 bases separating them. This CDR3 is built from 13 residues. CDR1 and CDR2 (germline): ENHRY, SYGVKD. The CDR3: CATSGGTNYGYTF. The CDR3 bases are TGTGCCACTTCGGGAGGCACCAACTATGGCTACACCTTC.

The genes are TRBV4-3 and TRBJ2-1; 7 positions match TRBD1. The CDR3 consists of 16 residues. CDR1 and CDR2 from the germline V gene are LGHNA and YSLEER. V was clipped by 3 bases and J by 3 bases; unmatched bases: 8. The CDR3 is CASSHLGAGGYNEQFF. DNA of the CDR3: TGCGCCAGCAGCCACCTCGGGGCAGGGGGCTACAATGAGCAGTTCTTC.

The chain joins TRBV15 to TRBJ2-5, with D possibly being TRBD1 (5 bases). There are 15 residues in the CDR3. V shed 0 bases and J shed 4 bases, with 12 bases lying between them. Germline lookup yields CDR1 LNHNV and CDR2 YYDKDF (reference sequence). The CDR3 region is CATSRDQGAGETQYF. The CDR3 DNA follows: TGTGCCACCAGCAGAGACCAAGGGGCTGGAGAGACCCAGTACTTC.